This T cell receptor (beta chain) is drawn from a study of T cell repertoires in cytomegalovirus infection. Overall study context: The authors relied on CMV epitopes, both recently identified HLA-C-restricted and well-studied HLA-B-restricted. Indications came from public TCR beta signatures; they pointed to CMV infection and to a matching HLA type.

V lost 5 bases, J lost 2 bases, and 7 bases stayed unmatched. The CDR3 length is 15 residues. Looked up from germline, CDR1 is MDHEN and CDR2 is SYDVKM. TCRdb reprocessed the reads with MiXCR, giving one entry per CDR3 protein. Seen here are roughly 310,000 distinct CDR3 sequences, just under 30% observed once, and the top ten hold over 15%. The sample holds a few counts of this clonotype. The antigen remains undetermined. The study, taken as a whole, reports: The study found HLA-C-restricted CMV-specific TCR beta clonotypes dominating the ex vivo response. Based on cumulative public TCR beta family frequency, carriers of CMV plus the relevant HLA were identified.

Source: cultured PBMCs, taken from culture after CMV antigen stimulation. J is TRBJ2-5 and V is TRBV28; 8 bases agree with TRBD2. The source of this sequence is a human donor in good health (CMV status not recorded). Some clones in this sample may be carry-over from other donors' samples. Here the CDR3 reads CASSVLAEQQETQYF. The CDR3 nucleotides read TGTGCCAGCAGTGTACTAGCGGAGCAACAAGAGACCCAGTACTTC.